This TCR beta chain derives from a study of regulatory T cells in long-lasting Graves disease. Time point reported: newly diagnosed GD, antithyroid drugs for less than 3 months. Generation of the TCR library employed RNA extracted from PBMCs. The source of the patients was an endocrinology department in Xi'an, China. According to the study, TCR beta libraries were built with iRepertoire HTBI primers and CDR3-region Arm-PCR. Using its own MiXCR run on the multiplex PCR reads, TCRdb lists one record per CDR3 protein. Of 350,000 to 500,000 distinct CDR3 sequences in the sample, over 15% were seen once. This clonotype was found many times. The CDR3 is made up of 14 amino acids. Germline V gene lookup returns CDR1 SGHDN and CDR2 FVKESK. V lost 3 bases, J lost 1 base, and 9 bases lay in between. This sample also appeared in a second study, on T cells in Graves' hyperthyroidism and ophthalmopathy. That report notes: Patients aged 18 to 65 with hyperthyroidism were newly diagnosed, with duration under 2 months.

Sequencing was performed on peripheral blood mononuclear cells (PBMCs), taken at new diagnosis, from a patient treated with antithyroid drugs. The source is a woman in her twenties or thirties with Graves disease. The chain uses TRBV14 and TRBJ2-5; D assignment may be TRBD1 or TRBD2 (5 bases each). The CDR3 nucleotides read TGTGCCAGCAGCCATCGGGGCTTCCAAGAGACCCAGTACTTC. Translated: CASSHRGFQETQYF. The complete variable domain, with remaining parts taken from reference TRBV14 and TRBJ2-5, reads EAGVTQFPSHSVIEKGQTVTLRCDPISGHDNLYWYRRVMGKEIKFLLHFVKESKQDESGMPNNRFLAERTGGTYSTLKVQPAELEDSGVYFCASSHRGFQETQYFGPGTRLLVL.